This entry concerns a single TCR beta chain. The data stem from a study of control samples from healthy donors and cancer patients. Trimming at V came to 4 bases and at J to 6 bases, leaving 9 bases not matched to a gene. Germline values: CDR1 LGHNA, CDR2 YNFKEQ. The CDR3 sequence is 16 residues long. Sequencing used immunoSEQ multiplex PCR; TCRdb keeps in-frame clones, though not all of them. The repertoire holds about 130,000 clones, nearly 90% seen once, with about 3.2% in the top ten. The sequence derives from a man aged 45-65 years in good health. The specimen was blood. The rearrangement uses TRBV4-2 and TRBJ1-6, with TRBD1 matching over 7 bases. The CDR3 reads CASSPVPGQSNSPLHF. The CDR3 coding sequence is TGTGCCAGCAGCCCCGTCCCGGGACAGTCTAATTCACCCCTCCACTTT.